This T cell receptor beta chain was documented in a study of T cell responses to AZD1222 COVID-19 vaccine. TCRdb's copy holds only in-frame clones and misses some; the assay was immunoSEQ multiplex PCR. The repertoire includes around 130,000 clones, 85% to 90% of them detected once, and around 3% sits in the top ten. The source is an adult who received the AZD1222 COVID-19 vaccine. Here the sequenced sample was peripheral blood, taken 28 days after the second AZD1222 dose.

For the CDR3, the DNA is TGCGCCAGCAGCCAAGCAATAGAGTCTAATTCACCCCTCCACTTT. It translates to CASSQAIESNSPLHF. The V gene is TRBV4-1, the J gene TRBJ1-6; no clear D. This CDR3 region has 15 residues. Germline assignment: CDR1 MGHRA and CDR2 YSYEKL. With 1 base removed from V and 6 bases from J, the gap between germline ends came to 10 bases.